This T cell receptor beta chain was sequenced during a study of CD8 T cells in Susac syndrome. The TEMRA cells underwent FACS enrichment, while the CD8+ and CD4+ T cells underwent negative isolation. J gave up 4 bases and V 0 bases, and 4 bases lay outside the gene matches. This CDR3 has 15 residues. Germline CDR1 reads LGHNA; CDR2 reads YSLEER. Random hexamers were used to reverse transcribe the RNA input (about 0.5 to 1 ug). The CDR3 of TCR beta was amplified by immunoSEQ multiplex PCR across 54 Vbeta and 13 Jbeta. MiXCR, run by TCRdb on the immunoSEQ multiplex PCR reads, gives a single entry per CDR3 protein. The table has approximately 46,000 distinct CDR3 sequences, 80% to 95% seen once.

This TCR derives from a human donor in good health. Sequenced sample: CD8+ T cells from PBMCs. This chain uses TRBV4-3 with TRBJ2-5; the match to TRBD2 covers 8 bases. The CDR3 coding sequence is TGCGCCAGCAGCCAAGAGAGCGGGAGAATAGAGACCCAGTACTTC. This encodes CASSQESGRIETQYF.